The source of this T cell receptor (beta chain) is a study of blood T cell repertoires in COVID-19. In the source study's methods: The authors estimated nucleated cell counts from reference gene primer amplification. TCRdb's copy holds only in-frame clones and misses some; the assay was immunoSEQ multiplex PCR. V, J and clone size are those of that table, while D and trimming were read from the DNA. Among approximately 140,000 clones listed, around nine tenths were seen once. Trimming removed 7 bases from V and 2 bases from J, with 12 bases in between. This CDR3 region has 14 residues. Germline V gives CDR1 MNHEY, CDR2 SVGAGI.

The TCR sequence derives from a human donor in a cohort sampled during active COVID-19. The genes are TRBV6-5 and TRBJ1-5; D uncertain. The sample comprised peripheral blood. The CDR3 here is CASMRFLGNQPQHF. CDR3 in DNA: TGTGCCAGCATGCGATTTTTGGGCAATCAGCCCCAGCATTTT.